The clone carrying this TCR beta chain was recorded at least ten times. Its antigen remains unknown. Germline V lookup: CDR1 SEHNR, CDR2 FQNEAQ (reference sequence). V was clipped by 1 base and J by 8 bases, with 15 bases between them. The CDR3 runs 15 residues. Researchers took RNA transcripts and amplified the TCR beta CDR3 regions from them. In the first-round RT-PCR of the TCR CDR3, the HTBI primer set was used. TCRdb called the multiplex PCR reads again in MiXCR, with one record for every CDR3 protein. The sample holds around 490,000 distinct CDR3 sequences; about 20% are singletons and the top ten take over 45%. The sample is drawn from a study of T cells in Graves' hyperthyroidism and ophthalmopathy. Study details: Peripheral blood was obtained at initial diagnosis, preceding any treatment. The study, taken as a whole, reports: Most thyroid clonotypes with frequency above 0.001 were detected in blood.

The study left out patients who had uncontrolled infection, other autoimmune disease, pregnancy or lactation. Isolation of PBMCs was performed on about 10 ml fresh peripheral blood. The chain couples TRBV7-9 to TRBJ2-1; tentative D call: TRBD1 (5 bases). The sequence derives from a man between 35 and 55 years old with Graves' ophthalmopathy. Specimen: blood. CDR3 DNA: TGTGCCAGCAGCTTAGGTGGGGCGTATCTGGATGAGCAGTTCTTC. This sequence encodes CASSLGGAYLDEQFF.